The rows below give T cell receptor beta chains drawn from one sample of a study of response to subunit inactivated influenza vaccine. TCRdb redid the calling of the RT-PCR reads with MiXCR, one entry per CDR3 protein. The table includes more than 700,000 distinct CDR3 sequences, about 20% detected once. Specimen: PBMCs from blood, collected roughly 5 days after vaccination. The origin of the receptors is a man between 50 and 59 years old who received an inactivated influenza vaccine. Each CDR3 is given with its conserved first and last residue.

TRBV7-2	CASRSAAGGHNNEQFF
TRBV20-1	CSATTGPDTQYF
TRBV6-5	CASSGQAGEQYF
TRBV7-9	CASSAWTGWDTEAFF
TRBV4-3	CASSQRERTYNEQFF
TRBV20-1	CSARPRQGVQPQHF
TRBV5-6	CASSFYGPLVSEQYF
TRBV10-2	CASSESLGLNYGYTF
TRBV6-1	CASSEELNYGYTF
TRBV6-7	CASIIQGKGCKSGYTF
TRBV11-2	CASSLNPGGTGDNEQFF
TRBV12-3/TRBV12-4	CASRPREGGFSGNRNEQFF
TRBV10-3	CAISDRRGPNYNEQFF
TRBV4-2	CASSQDPADSSYNEQFF
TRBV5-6	CASSLRVSNQPQHF
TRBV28	CASSRLGEKLFF
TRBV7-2	CASSSYGGVGGELFF
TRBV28	CASSPRGLHEQYF
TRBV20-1	CSATTGIDQPQHF
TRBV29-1	CSGRGITEAFF
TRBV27	CASSLSIAGLAGVEQFF